This is a list of T cell receptor beta chains from one sample in a study of shared clonotypes between healthy human individuals. This table comes from immunoSEQ multiplex PCR, and its TCRdb copy is limited to in-frame clones, with some not included. This sample carries about 1,800,000 clones, approximately 94% of them seen once, and the ten largest clones take more than 0.95%. The sequencing sample was made of naive CD8+ T cells sorted from blood. These receptors were taken from a man aged 18 to 30 in good health. The CDR3 runs from the conserved cysteine through the conserved F or W. A D gene is named only where the DNA matches it firmly. Expanded clones are given a class, and other clones once, few, many or no size at all.

D gene,J gene,V gene,clone size,CDR3 DNA,CDR3 protein
-,TRBJ2-1,TRBV11-2,-,TGTGCCAGCAGCTTACTTAACTACAATGAGCAGTTCTTC,CASSLLNYNEQFF
-,TRBJ2-1,TRBV4-2,-,TGTGCCAGCAGCCAAGTTCAGGACGGGTACTACAATGAGCAGTTCTTC,CASSQVQDGYYNEQFF
-,TRBJ2-7,TRBV19,-,TGTGCCAGTAGTATAGCCCAGGCGGGGGCCCCTTCCTACGAGCAGTACTTC,CASSIAQAGAPSYEQYF
-,TRBJ1-1,TRBV27,-,TGTGCCAGCAACCCCCTTGGACAGATGAACACTGAAGCTTTCTTT,CASNPLGQMNTEAFF
-,TRBJ1-2,TRBV11-1,-,TGTGCCAGCAGCTTAGCGTTGGGGACGGACTATGGCTACACCTTC,CASSLALGTDYGYTF
-,TRBJ2-7,TRBV10-1,-,TGCGCCAGCAGTGAGTCAACTCGTATAGGGCAGGGGTCCTACGAGCAGTACTTC,CASSESTRIGQGSYEQYF
-,TRBJ2-2,TRBV7-9,-,TGTGCCAGCAGCTTAGAATGGCCGGGCACCGGGGAGCTGTTTTTT,CASSLEWPGTGELFF
TRBD1,TRBJ2-7,TRBV29-1,-,TGCAGCGCTACCGGGACAGCTTCCTACGAGCAGTACTTC,CSATGTASYEQYF
TRBD2,TRBJ2-5,TRBV9,-,TGTGCCAGCAGCGCGCTAGCGGGGGGGCCAGAGACCCAGTACTTC,CASSALAGGPETQYF
-,TRBJ2-7,TRBV6-6,-,TGTGCCAGCAGTTACTCCGGGGGGCAGGCCTACGAGCAGTACTTC,CASSYSGGQAYEQYF
-,TRBJ1-1,TRBV2,-,TGTGCCAGCACGTGGACTCAGACAGGAGTGAACACTGAAGCTTTCTTT,CASTWTQTGVNTEAFF
-,TRBJ2-5,TRBV6-6,-,TGTGCCAGCAGTAGAACAGGACTCCAAGAGACCCAGTACTTC,CASSRTGLQETQYF
TRBD1,TRBJ1-6,TRBV25-1,-,TGTGCCAGCAGTGACTACAGGGGGCTTAGCGATAATTCACCCCTCCACTTT,CASSDYRGLSDNSPLHF
TRBD2,TRBJ2-5,TRBV5-1,-,TGCGCCAGCAGCTTGGAGGGGACTACGGAGACCCAGTACTTC,CASSLEGTTETQYF
TRBD1,TRBJ1-4,TRBV6-7,-,TGTGCCAGCAGTTACTCGACAGGGGGCTCTACGCCAACTAATGAAAAACTGTTTTTT,CASSYSTGGSTPTNEKLFF
-,TRBJ1-2,TRBV9,-,TGTGCCAGCAGCGCGACGTGGGACATAAACTATGGCTACACCTTC,CASSATWDINYGYTF
-,TRBJ1-1,TRBV6-5,few,TGTGCCAGCAGCCCCTGGATGGAGAACACTGAAGCTTTCTTT,CASSPWMENTEAFF
-,TRBJ2-3,TRBV7-2,-,TGTGCCAGCAGCCTACCCGGGGTCGCAGATACGCAGTATTTT,CASSLPGVADTQYF
-,TRBJ1-2,TRBV5-4,-,TGTGCCAGCAGCCCGAGCTGGGGGATGGGTGGGTATGGCTACACCTTC,CASSPSWGMGGYGYTF
TRBD2,TRBJ2-5,TRBV9,-,TGTGCCAGCAGCGTGGGACTAGCGGGGGTCGAGACCCAGTACTTC,CASSVGLAGVETQYF
TRBD2,TRBJ2-1,TRBV5-6,-,TGTGCCAGCAGTCCCAGCGGGGGTAGCTCCTACAATGAGCAGTTCTTC,CASSPSGGSSYNEQFF
TRBD2,TRBJ2-7,TRBV4-1,-,TGCGCCAGCAGCGGACTAGCGGGCTACGAGCAGTACTTC,CASSGLAGYEQYF
-,TRBJ2-7,TRBV6-1,once,TGTGCCAGCAGTTCACGACAGTCCTACGAGCAGTACTTC,CASSSRQSYEQYF
TRBD2,TRBJ2-7,TRBV5-6,-,TGTGCCAGCAGCATAGGACTAGCGGGGGGCTTATCCTCCTACGAGCAGTACTTC,CASSIGLAGGLSSYEQYF
-,TRBJ2-3,TRBV6-1,-,TGTGCCAGCAGTGCTGGCGGATTAAGCACAGATACGCAGTATTTT,CASSAGGLSTDTQYF
-,TRBJ2-3,TRBV2,-,TGTGCCAGCAGTGAAGACGGGAGCCTCACAGATACGCAGTATTTT,CASSEDGSLTDTQYF
TRBD2,TRBJ2-7,TRBV5-6,-,TGTGCCAGCAGCTTTGGGACTAGCGGCCGCTACGAGCAGTACTTC,CASSFGTSGRYEQYF
TRBD2,TRBJ2-3,TRBV5-1,few,TGCGCCAGCAGCTTGGAAGCGGGGAGCACAGATACGCAGTATTTT,CASSLEAGSTDTQYF
-,TRBJ1-1,TRBV13,-,TGTGCCAGCAGCCTCCCCAGCGACAGCCGCGCTTTCTTT,CASSLPSDSRAFF
-,TRBJ2-1,TRBV20-1,-,TGCAGTGCTAGTCTCGACAATGAGCAGTTCTTC,CSASLDNEQFF
-,TRBJ2-7,TRBV5-1,-,TGCGCCAGCAGCGCAACGGAGGACACGACCTACTCCTACGAGCAGTACTTC,CASSATEDTTYSYEQYF
-,TRBJ1-1,TRBV6-5,-,TGTGCCAGCAGTTACTCAGAAGGGCTTGAAGCTTTCTTT,CASSYSEGLEAFF
TRBD1,TRBJ2-7,TRBV10-2,-,TGCGCCAGCAGTGATGGGACAGGGGAACTCTACGAGCAGTACTTC,CASSDGTGELYEQYF